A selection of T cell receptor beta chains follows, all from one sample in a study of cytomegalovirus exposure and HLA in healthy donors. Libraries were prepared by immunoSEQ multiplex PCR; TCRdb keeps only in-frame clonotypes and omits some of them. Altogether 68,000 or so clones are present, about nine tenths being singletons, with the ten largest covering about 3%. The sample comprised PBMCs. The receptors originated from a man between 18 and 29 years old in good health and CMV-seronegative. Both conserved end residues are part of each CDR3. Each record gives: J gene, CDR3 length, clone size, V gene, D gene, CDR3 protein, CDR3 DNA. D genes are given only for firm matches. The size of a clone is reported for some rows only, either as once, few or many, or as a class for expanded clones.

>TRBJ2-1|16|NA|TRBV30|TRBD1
CAWSSDRGPKYYEQFF
TGTGCCTGGAGTTCGGACAGGGGGCCGAAATACTATGAGCAGTTCTTC
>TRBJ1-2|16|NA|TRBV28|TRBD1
CASRHGQVFFPYGYTF
TGTGCCAGCAGACACGGACAGGTCTTCTTCCCCTATGGCTACACCTTC
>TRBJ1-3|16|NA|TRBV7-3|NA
CASSSDSLHSGNTIYF
TGTGCCAGCAGCTCCGACAGCCTCCACTCTGGAAACACCATATATTTT
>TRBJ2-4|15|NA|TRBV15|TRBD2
CATSREGLAENIQYF
TGTGCCACCAGCAGAGAAGGACTAGCGGAAAACATTCAGTACTTC
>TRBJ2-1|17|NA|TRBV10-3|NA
CAISEGGGGSSYNEQFF
TGTGCCATCAGTGAGGGTGGCGGCGGCAGCTCCTACAATGAGCAGTTCTTC
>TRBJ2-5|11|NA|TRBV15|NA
CATSRDRTQYF
TGTGCCACCAGCAGAGATAGGACCCAGTACTTC
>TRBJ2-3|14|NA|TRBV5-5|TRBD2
CASSSGGYTDTQYF
TGTGCCAGCAGCAGCGGGGGATACACAGATACGCAGTATTTT
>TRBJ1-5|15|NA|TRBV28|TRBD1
CASRTSGQPSGPQHF
TGTGCCAGCCGAACATCGGGACAGCCCTCAGGGCCCCAGCATTTT
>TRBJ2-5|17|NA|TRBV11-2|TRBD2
CASSSGLAGTLIGDQYF
TGTGCCAGCAGTTCAGGACTAGCGGGAACACTGATCGGGGACCAGTACTTC
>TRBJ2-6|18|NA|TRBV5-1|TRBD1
CASSFRTGVVPGANVLTF
TGCGCCAGCAGCTTTAGGACAGGGGTGGTTCCTGGGGCCAACGTCCTGACTTTC
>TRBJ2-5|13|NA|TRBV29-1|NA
CSVDHRSQETQYF
TGCAGCGTTGACCACAGGAGCCAAGAGACCCAGTACTTC
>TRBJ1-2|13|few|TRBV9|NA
CASSVGTENGYTF
TGTGCCAGCAGCGTAGGGACAGAAAATGGCTACACCTTC
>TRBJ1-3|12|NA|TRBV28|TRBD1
CASNVQDRGFYF
TGTGCCAGCAACGTCCAAGACAGGGGTTTTTATTTT
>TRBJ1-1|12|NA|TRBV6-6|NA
CASKKQGAEAFF
TGTGCCAGCAAAAAACAGGGCGCTGAAGCTTTCTTT
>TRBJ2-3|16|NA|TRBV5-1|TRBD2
CASSGRGNLRTDTQYF
TGCGCCAGCAGCGGGCGGGGGAACCTCCGCACAGATACGCAGTATTTT
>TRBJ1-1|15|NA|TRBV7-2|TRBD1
CASSGAGQANTEAFF
TGTGCCAGCAGCGGAGCGGGACAGGCGAACACTGAAGCTTTCTTT
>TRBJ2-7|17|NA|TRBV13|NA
CASSLVRGRGISYEQYF
TGTGCCAGCAGCTTAGTCCGGGGTAGGGGGATCTCCTACGAGCAGTACTTC
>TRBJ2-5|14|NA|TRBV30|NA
CAADTGHVYETQYF
TGTGCCGCAGATACAGGGCACGTCTACGAGACCCAGTACTTC
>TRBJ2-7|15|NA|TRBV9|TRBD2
CASSAHGGDAYEQYF
TGTGCCAGCAGCGCCCACGGGGGGGACGCCTACGAGCAGTACTTC
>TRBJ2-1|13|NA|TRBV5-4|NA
CASSLGTLEVWFF
TGTGCCAGCAGCTTGGGGACTTTAGAGGTGTGGTTCTTC
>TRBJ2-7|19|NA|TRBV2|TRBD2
CASSTPGGGRAGVTYEQYF
TGTGCCAGCAGTACCCCGGGGGGCGGGAGGGCCGGGGTAACCTACGAGCAGTACTTC
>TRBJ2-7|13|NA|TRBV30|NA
CAWSGEWRDEQYF
TGTGCCTGGAGTGGGGAGTGGAGAGACGAGCAGTACTTC
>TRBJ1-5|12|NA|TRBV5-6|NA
CASSLYRQPQHF
TGTGCCAGCAGCTTGTATAGACAGCCCCAGCATTTT
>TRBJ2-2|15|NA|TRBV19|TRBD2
CASSHSGRAAGELFF
TGTGCCAGTAGTCATAGCGGGAGGGCCGCCGGGGAGCTGTTTTTT
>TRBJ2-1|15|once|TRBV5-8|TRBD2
CASSKGLAGNNEQFF
TGTGCCAGCAGCAAGGGACTAGCGGGAAACAATGAGCAGTTCTTC
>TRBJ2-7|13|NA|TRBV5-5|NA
CASSFEDSYEQYF
TGTGCCAGCAGTTTCGAGGACTCCTACGAGCAGTACTTC
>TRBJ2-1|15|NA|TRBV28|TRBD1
CASSLGTGLNSRQFF
TGTGCCAGCAGTTTGGGGACAGGGTTGAACAGCCGGCAGTTCTTC
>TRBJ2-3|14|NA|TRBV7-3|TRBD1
CASSLQGPPDTQYF
TGTGCCAGCAGCCTACAGGGGCCACCGGATACGCAGTATTTT
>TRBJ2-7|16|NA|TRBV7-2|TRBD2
CASSLDQREVAYEQYF
TGTGCCAGCAGCTTAGATCAGCGGGAGGTCGCCTACGAGCAGTACTTC
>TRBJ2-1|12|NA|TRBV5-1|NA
CASKGDYNEQFF
TGCGCCAGCAAGGGGGACTACAATGAGCAGTTCTTC
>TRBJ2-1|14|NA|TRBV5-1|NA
CASSLSSRRDEQFF
TGCGCCAGCAGCTTGTCATCACGTCGCGATGAGCAGTTCTTC
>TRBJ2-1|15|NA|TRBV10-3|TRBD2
CAISTSASSYNEQFF
TGTGCCATCAGCACTAGCGCGAGCTCCTACAATGAGCAGTTCTTC
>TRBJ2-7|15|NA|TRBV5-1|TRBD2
CASRFGSSGAYEQYF
TGCGCCAGCAGATTCGGGTCTAGCGGCGCCTACGAGCAGTACTTC
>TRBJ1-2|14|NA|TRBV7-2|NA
CASSHNVQDYGYTF
TGTGCCAGCAGCCACAACGTTCAGGATTATGGCTACACCTTC
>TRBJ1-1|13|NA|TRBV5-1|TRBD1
CASSSRGSGEAFF
TGCGCCAGCAGTTCCAGGGGGAGCGGTGAAGCTTTCTTT
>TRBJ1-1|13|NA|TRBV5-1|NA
CASSREGNTEAFF
TGCGCCAGCAGCCGCGAGGGGAACACTGAAGCTTTCTTT
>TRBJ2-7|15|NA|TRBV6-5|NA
CASSPSSLGSYEQYF
TGTGCCAGCTCACCATCTAGTCTCGGTTCCTACGAGCAGTACTTC
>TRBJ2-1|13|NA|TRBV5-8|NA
CASSLARGHEQFF
TGTGCCAGCAGCTTGGCTAGAGGCCATGAGCAGTTCTTC
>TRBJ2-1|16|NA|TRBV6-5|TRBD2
CASSYTSGRASNEQFF
TGTGCCAGCAGTTACACTAGCGGGAGGGCCAGCAATGAGCAGTTCTTC
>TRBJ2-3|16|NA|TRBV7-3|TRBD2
CASSDGTSGSTDTQYF
TGTGCCAGCAGCGACGGGACTAGCGGGAGCACAGATACGCAGTATTTT
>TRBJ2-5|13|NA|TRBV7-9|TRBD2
CASSPGTSETQYF
TGTGCCAGCAGCCCAGGGACTAGTGAGACCCAGTACTTC
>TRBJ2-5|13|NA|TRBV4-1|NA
CASSQEEWETQYF
TGCGCCAGCAGCCAAGAAGAGTGGGAGACCCAGTACTTC